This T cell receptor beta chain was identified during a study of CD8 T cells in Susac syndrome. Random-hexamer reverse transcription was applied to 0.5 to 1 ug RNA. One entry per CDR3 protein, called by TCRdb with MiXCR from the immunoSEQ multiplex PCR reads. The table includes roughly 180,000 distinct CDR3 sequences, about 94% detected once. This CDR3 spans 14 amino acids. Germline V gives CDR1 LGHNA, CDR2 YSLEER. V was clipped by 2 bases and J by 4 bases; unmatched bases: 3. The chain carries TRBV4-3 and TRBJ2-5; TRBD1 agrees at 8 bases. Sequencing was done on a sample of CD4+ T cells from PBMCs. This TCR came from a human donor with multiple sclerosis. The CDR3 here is CASSQIQGGETQYF. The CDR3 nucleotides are TGCGCCAGCAGCCAAATACAGGGGGGAGAGACCCAGTACTTC.